These T cell receptor beta chains were read from a single sample in a study of PD-1 blockade in classical Hodgkin lymphoma. Assay used: immunoSEQ multiplex PCR; TCRdb lists only in-frame clones, some missing. Of 89,000 or so clones listed, around nine tenths are singletons. This specimen consisted of peripheral blood mononuclear cells (PBMCs), obtained before the second cycle of nivolumab. These receptors were taken from a human donor with classical Hodgkin lymphoma. CDR3s include the opening cysteine and the closing phenylalanine or tryptophan. The order of the fields is D gene, V gene, clone size, J gene, CDR3 DNA, CDR3 protein. A D gene is named only where the DNA matches it firmly. Clone size appears in some rows only: once, few, many, or a class for an expanded clone.

d_gene: NA; v_gene: TRBV28; abundance: NA; j_gene: TRBJ2-3; CDR3nt: TGTGCCAGCAGTCTAGGAAGTACGCAGTATTTT; CDR3aa: CASSLGSTQYF
d_gene: TRBD2; v_gene: TRBV28; abundance: NA; j_gene: TRBJ2-3; CDR3nt: TGTGCCAGCAGTTCTAGCGGATTCGGGGATACGCAGTATTTT; CDR3aa: CASSSSGFGDTQYF
d_gene: NA; v_gene: TRBV2; abundance: NA; j_gene: TRBJ1-2; CDR3nt: TGTGCCAGCAGTCGAATAACGGCACACCAAGCTAACTATGGCTACACCTTC; CDR3aa: CASSRITAHQANYGYTF
d_gene: NA; v_gene: TRBV11-2; abundance: NA; j_gene: TRBJ1-5; CDR3nt: TGTGCCAGCAGCCTTTACTTTAATCAGCCCCAGCATTTT; CDR3aa: CASSLYFNQPQHF
d_gene: NA; v_gene: TRBV12-5; abundance: NA; j_gene: TRBJ2-5; CDR3nt: TGTGCTAGTGGTTTGGACCCGGGGGAGACCCAGTACTTC; CDR3aa: CASGLDPGETQYF
d_gene: NA; v_gene: TRBV7-6; abundance: once; j_gene: TRBJ2-5; CDR3nt: TGTGCCAGCAGCTTAGGTGGAGGGAGAGAAGTCCAGTACTTC; CDR3aa: CASSLGGGREVQYF
d_gene: NA; v_gene: TRBV9; abundance: NA; j_gene: TRBJ2-3; CDR3nt: TGTGCCAGCAGCGTATTAGGCACAGATACGCAGTATTTT; CDR3aa: CASSVLGTDTQYF
d_gene: TRBD1; v_gene: TRBV28; abundance: NA; j_gene: TRBJ2-7; CDR3nt: TGTGCCAGCAGTTCGGGACAGTCCTACGAGCAGTACTTC; CDR3aa: CASSSGQSYEQYF
d_gene: TRBD2; v_gene: TRBV6-5; abundance: NA; j_gene: TRBJ2-3; CDR3nt: TGTGCCAGCAGTTACTATGGACTAGCAACGCAGTATTTT; CDR3aa: CASSYYGLATQYF
d_gene: NA; v_gene: TRBV6-5; abundance: NA; j_gene: TRBJ1-1; CDR3nt: TGTGCCAGCAGCTACCGATCGGCCACTGAAGCTTTCTTT; CDR3aa: CASSYRSATEAFF
d_gene: NA; v_gene: TRBV30; abundance: NA; j_gene: TRBJ2-5; CDR3nt: TGTGCCTGGAGGGATCAAGAGACCCAGTACTTC; CDR3aa: CAWRDQETQYF
d_gene: TRBD2; v_gene: TRBV5-1; abundance: NA; j_gene: TRBJ2-1; CDR3nt: TGCGCCAGCAGCTTCAGGGCTAGCGGGAGGATGGTCAATGAGCAGTTCTTC; CDR3aa: CASSFRASGRMVNEQFF
d_gene: TRBD2; v_gene: TRBV6-4; abundance: NA; j_gene: TRBJ2-1; CDR3nt: TGTGCCAGCAGCGCCGGGACTAGCTCCTACAATGAGCAGTTCTTC; CDR3aa: CASSAGTSSYNEQFF
d_gene: NA; v_gene: TRBV29-1; abundance: NA; j_gene: TRBJ2-1; CDR3nt: TGCAGCGTTTTATCGCAGGGGCCTGAGCAGTTCTTC; CDR3aa: CSVLSQGPEQFF
d_gene: NA; v_gene: TRBV28; abundance: NA; j_gene: TRBJ1-1; CDR3nt: TGTGCCAGCAGAAAAAGGTTCGCGGGGATGTATACTGAAGCTTTCTTT; CDR3aa: CASRKRFAGMYTEAFF
d_gene: NA; v_gene: TRBV11-2; abundance: NA; j_gene: TRBJ1-5; CDR3nt: TGTGCCAGCAGCCAATGGAGCAATCAGCCCCAGCATTTT; CDR3aa: CASSQWSNQPQHF
d_gene: TRBD1; v_gene: TRBV27; abundance: NA; j_gene: TRBJ2-3; CDR3nt: TGTGCCAGCAGTCCATGGACAGGGGGCACAGTTGATACGCAGTATTTT; CDR3aa: CASSPWTGGTVDTQYF
d_gene: NA; v_gene: TRBV10-3; abundance: once; j_gene: TRBJ2-7; CDR3nt: TGTGCCATCAGTGACTTCGTTACAGGAGGAATCTCTACGGGGCAGTACTTC; CDR3aa: CAISDFVTGGISTGQYF
d_gene: NA; v_gene: TRBV16; abundance: few; j_gene: TRBJ1-3; CDR3nt: TGTGCCAGCAGCCAAGGTGGAAACACCATATATTTT; CDR3aa: CASSQGGNTIYF
d_gene: NA; v_gene: TRBV29-1; abundance: NA; j_gene: TRBJ1-1; CDR3nt: TGCAGCGTTTTACAGGGCGGGGCTGAAGCTTTCTTT; CDR3aa: CSVLQGGAEAFF
d_gene: NA; v_gene: TRBV4-1; abundance: NA; j_gene: TRBJ2-2; CDR3nt: TGCGCCAGCAGCCAACGGTTGAACACCGGGGAGCTGTTTTTT; CDR3aa: CASSQRLNTGELFF
d_gene: NA; v_gene: TRBV2; abundance: NA; j_gene: TRBJ1-5; CDR3nt: TGTGCCAGCAGCGATGACCCGGGCGGTCAGCCCCAGCATTTT; CDR3aa: CASSDDPGGQPQHF
d_gene: NA; v_gene: TRBV29-1; abundance: NA; j_gene: TRBJ2-7; CDR3nt: TGCAGCGTTATGGCAGGGACCTACGAGCAGTACTTC; CDR3aa: CSVMAGTYEQYF
d_gene: NA; v_gene: TRBV18; abundance: NA; j_gene: TRBJ2-3; CDR3nt: TGTGCCAGCTCACCAGACAGGACTCGTTCCACAGATACGCAGTATTTT; CDR3aa: CASSPDRTRSTDTQYF
d_gene: NA; v_gene: TRBV6-6; abundance: NA; j_gene: TRBJ1-4; CDR3nt: TGTGCCAGCACCTCAGTGGGGGCTGCGCGTGAAAAACTGTTTTTT; CDR3aa: CASTSVGAAREKLFF
d_gene: NA; v_gene: TRBV28; abundance: NA; j_gene: TRBJ1-2; CDR3nt: TGTGCCAGCAGTTTATGGAGCCCGGGACATGAGTTCGGCTACACCTTC; CDR3aa: CASSLWSPGHEFGYTF
d_gene: TRBD2; v_gene: TRBV11-3; abundance: once; j_gene: TRBJ2-1; CDR3nt: TGTGCCAGTGGACTAGCGGGTCTCGATGAGCAGTTCTTC; CDR3aa: CASGLAGLDEQFF
d_gene: TRBD2; v_gene: TRBV29-1; abundance: NA; j_gene: TRBJ2-1; CDR3nt: TGCAGCGTTGAACCGGCTAGCGGGGATTACAATGAGCAGTTCTTC; CDR3aa: CSVEPASGDYNEQFF
d_gene: NA; v_gene: TRBV18; abundance: NA; j_gene: TRBJ1-2; CDR3nt: TGTGCCAGCTCACCGGCCAGGGATTATGGCTACACCTTC; CDR3aa: CASSPARDYGYTF
d_gene: TRBD1; v_gene: TRBV19; abundance: NA; j_gene: TRBJ1-2; CDR3nt: TGTGCCAGTAGTCCCCGGGACAGGGGCTATGGCTACACCTTC; CDR3aa: CASSPRDRGYGYTF
d_gene: NA; v_gene: TRBV6-5; abundance: once; j_gene: TRBJ1-3; CDR3nt: TGTGCCAGCAGTTACTCGGCTCTCTCTGGAAACACCATATATTTT; CDR3aa: CASSYSALSGNTIYF
d_gene: TRBD2; v_gene: TRBV5-1; abundance: NA; j_gene: TRBJ2-7; CDR3nt: TGCGCCAGCAGCCGGTGGGGGGGAGCCTACGAGCAGTACTTC; CDR3aa: CASSRWGGAYEQYF
d_gene: NA; v_gene: TRBV27; abundance: NA; j_gene: TRBJ2-7; CDR3nt: TGTGCCAGCAGTTTACCACGGACGGAGACTTCCTACGAGCAGTACTTC; CDR3aa: CASSLPRTETSYEQYF
d_gene: NA; v_gene: TRBV28; abundance: few; j_gene: TRBJ1-2; CDR3nt: TGTGCCAGCACGAGCCCCCTTGGCAGGCCAGCTAACTATGGCTACACCTTC; CDR3aa: CASTSPLGRPANYGYTF
d_gene: NA; v_gene: TRBV28; abundance: NA; j_gene: TRBJ2-7; CDR3nt: TGTGCCAGCAGTGGCTACGAGCAGTACTTC; CDR3aa: CASSGYEQYF
d_gene: TRBD1; v_gene: TRBV7-9; abundance: NA; j_gene: TRBJ2-1; CDR3nt: TGTGCCAGCAGCCTGAGACAGGGTCGCTACAATGAGCAGTTCTTC; CDR3aa: CASSLRQGRYNEQFF
d_gene: NA; v_gene: TRBV9; abundance: NA; j_gene: TRBJ2-4; CDR3nt: TGTGCCAGCAGCTCGTTTAGCGGTGTAGCCAAAAACATTCAGTACTTC; CDR3aa: CASSSFSGVAKNIQYF
d_gene: TRBD2; v_gene: TRBV6-5; abundance: NA; j_gene: TRBJ2-7; CDR3nt: TGTGCCAGCAGTTACTCGAGTGGGACTAGCTCCGAGCAGTACTTC; CDR3aa: CASSYSSGTSSEQYF
d_gene: TRBD1; v_gene: TRBV11-1; abundance: NA; j_gene: TRBJ1-1; CDR3nt: TGTGCCAGCAGCTTAAGACGGACAGGGTTTAACACTGAAGCTTTCTTT; CDR3aa: CASSLRRTGFNTEAFF
d_gene: TRBD2; v_gene: TRBV5-4; abundance: few; j_gene: TRBJ2-3; CDR3nt: TGTGCCAGCAGCCCCCTGACTAGCGGGAGTACCCTCAACACAGATACGCAGTATTTT; CDR3aa: CASSPLTSGSTLNTDTQYF
d_gene: TRBD2; v_gene: TRBV6-5; abundance: NA; j_gene: TRBJ2-3; CDR3nt: TGTGCCAGCAGCTTGGGACGGGAGGGCCGAGATACGCAGTATTTT; CDR3aa: CASSLGREGRDTQYF
d_gene: TRBD1; v_gene: TRBV28; abundance: NA; j_gene: TRBJ1-1; CDR3nt: TGTGCCAGCAGCCCCGGCGGGACAGGGGTGAACACTGAAGCTTTCTTT; CDR3aa: CASSPGGTGVNTEAFF
d_gene: NA; v_gene: TRBV28; abundance: NA; j_gene: TRBJ2-7; CDR3nt: TGTGCCAGCAGTTTATTGGCGGGACCCCTCTCCATCGAGCAGTACTTC; CDR3aa: CASSLLAGPLSIEQYF
d_gene: NA; v_gene: TRBV30; abundance: NA; j_gene: TRBJ1-3; CDR3nt: TGTGCCTGGAGTGGAGGCCCAAACACCATATATTTT; CDR3aa: CAWSGGPNTIYF
d_gene: NA; v_gene: TRBV2; abundance: NA; j_gene: TRBJ2-7; CDR3nt: TGTGCCAGCAGTGAAACGGGCCTCCGCCCCTACTACGAGCAGTACTTC; CDR3aa: CASSETGLRPYYEQYF
d_gene: TRBD2; v_gene: TRBV10-1; abundance: NA; j_gene: TRBJ2-7; CDR3nt: TGCGCCAGGAGTGCCCTACTGACTAGCGGACCCTACGAGCAGTACTTC; CDR3aa: CARSALLTSGPYEQYF
d_gene: NA; v_gene: TRBV5-1; abundance: NA; j_gene: TRBJ1-1; CDR3nt: TGCGCCAGCAGCTTGAGGGGGGTTTTGAACACTGAAGCTTTCTTT; CDR3aa: CASSLRGVLNTEAFF
d_gene: NA; v_gene: TRBV25-1; abundance: once; j_gene: TRBJ1-5; CDR3nt: TGTGCCAGCAGTCCGAGAGGACAGAAAAATCAGCCCCAGCATTTT; CDR3aa: CASSPRGQKNQPQHF
d_gene: NA; v_gene: TRBV11-2; abundance: NA; j_gene: TRBJ2-7; CDR3nt: TGTGCCAGCAGTCGCTCCCCCGTCGAGCAGTACTTC; CDR3aa: CASSRSPVEQYF
d_gene: NA; v_gene: TRBV7-9; abundance: NA; j_gene: TRBJ1-1; CDR3nt: TGTGCCAGCAGCTTACCGGGCGGGGAATACACTGAAGCTTTCTTT; CDR3aa: CASSLPGGEYTEAFF
d_gene: NA; v_gene: TRBV21-1; abundance: few; j_gene: TRBJ1-2; CDR3nt: TGTGCCAGCAGCAAAGATACGCATGGCTACACCTTC; CDR3aa: CASSKDTHGYTF
d_gene: TRBD2; v_gene: TRBV30; abundance: NA; j_gene: TRBJ2-1; CDR3nt: TGTGCCTGGAGTGTATTACCGGATTTACTAGCGGGAGCACACAATGAGCAGTTCTTC; CDR3aa: CAWSVLPDLLAGAHNEQFF
d_gene: NA; v_gene: TRBV5-1; abundance: NA; j_gene: TRBJ2-5; CDR3nt: TGCGCCAGCAGCTTGCTGAGCGAGACCCAGTACTTC; CDR3aa: CASSLLSETQYF
d_gene: NA; v_gene: TRBV7-8; abundance: NA; j_gene: TRBJ1-2; CDR3nt: TGTGCCAGCAGCTTCAGCCCTATCGGTGGCTACACCTTC; CDR3aa: CASSFSPIGGYTF